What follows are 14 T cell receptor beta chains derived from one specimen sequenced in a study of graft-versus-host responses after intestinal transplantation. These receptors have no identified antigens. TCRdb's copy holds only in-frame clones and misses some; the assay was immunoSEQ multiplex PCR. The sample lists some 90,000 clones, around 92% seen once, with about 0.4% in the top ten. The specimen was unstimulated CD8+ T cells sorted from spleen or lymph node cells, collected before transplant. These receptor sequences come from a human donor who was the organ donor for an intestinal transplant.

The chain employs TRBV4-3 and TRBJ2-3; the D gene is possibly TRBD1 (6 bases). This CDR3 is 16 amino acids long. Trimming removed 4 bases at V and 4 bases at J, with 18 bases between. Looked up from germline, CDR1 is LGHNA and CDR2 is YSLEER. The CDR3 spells CASSPQGTTDPDTQYF. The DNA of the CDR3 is TGCGCCAGCAGCCCTCAGGGGACAACGGACCCAGATACGCAGTATTTT.

CDR3 nucleotides: TGTGCCAGCAGCTTGTATATCTATGGCTACACCTTC. Its protein is CASSLYIYGYTF. This chain links TRBV5-5 with TRBJ1-2; no firm D call. Trimming stripped 1 base from V and 4 bases from J, with 5 bases between. The CDR3 runs to 12 residues. Germline-derived CDR1 and CDR2 are SGHKS and YYEKEE (reference sequence). The variable domain in full, completed from reference TRBV5-5 and TRBJ1-2, reads DAGVTQSPTHLIKTRGQQVTLRCSPISGHKSVSWYQQVLGQGPQFIFQYYEKEERGRGNFPDRFSARQFPNYSSELNVNALLLGDSALYLCASSLYIYGYTFGSGTRLTVV.

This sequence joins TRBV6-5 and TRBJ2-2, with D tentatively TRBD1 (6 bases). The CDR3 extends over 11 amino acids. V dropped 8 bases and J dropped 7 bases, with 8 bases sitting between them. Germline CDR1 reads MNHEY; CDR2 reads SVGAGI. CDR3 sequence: CASSQGGELFF. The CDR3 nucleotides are TGTGCCAGCTCACAGGGCGGGGAGCTGTTTTTT.

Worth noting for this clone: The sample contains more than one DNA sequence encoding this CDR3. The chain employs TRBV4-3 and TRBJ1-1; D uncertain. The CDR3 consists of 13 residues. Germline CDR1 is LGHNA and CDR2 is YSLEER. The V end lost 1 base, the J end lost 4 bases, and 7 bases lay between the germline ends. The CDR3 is CASSQGLSTEAFF. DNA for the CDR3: TGCGCCAGCAGCCAAGGTCTATCCACTGAAGCTTTCTTT.

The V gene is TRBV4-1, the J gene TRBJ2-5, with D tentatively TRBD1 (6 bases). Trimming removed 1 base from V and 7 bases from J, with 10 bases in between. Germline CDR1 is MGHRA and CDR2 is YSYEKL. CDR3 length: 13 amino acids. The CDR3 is CASSQGTARTQYF. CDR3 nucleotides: TGCGCCAGCAGCCAAGGGACAGCCCGGACCCAGTACTTC.

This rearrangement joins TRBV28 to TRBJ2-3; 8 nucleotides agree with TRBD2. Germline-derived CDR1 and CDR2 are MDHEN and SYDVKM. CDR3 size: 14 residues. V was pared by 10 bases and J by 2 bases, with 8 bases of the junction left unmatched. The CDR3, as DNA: TGTGCCACCATACTAGCGGTTAACACAGATACGCAGTATTTT. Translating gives CATILAVNTDTQYF.

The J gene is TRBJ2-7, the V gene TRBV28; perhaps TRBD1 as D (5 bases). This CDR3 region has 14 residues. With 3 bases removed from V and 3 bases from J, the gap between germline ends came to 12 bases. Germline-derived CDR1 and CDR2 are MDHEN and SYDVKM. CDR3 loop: CASSLQGWVYEQYF. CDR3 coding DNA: TGTGCCAGCAGTTTGCAGGGTTGGGTCTACGAGCAGTACTTC.

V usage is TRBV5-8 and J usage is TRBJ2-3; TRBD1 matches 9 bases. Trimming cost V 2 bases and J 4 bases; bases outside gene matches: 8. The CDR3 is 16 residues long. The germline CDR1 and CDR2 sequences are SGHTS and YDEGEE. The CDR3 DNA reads TGTGCCAGCAGCTTTCCGGGACAGGGTTTCCCAGATACGCAGTATTTT. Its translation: CASSFPGQGFPDTQYF.

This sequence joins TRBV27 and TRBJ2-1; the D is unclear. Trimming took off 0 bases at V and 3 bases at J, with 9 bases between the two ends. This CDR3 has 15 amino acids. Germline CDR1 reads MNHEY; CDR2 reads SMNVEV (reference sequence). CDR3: CASSLSITSYNEQFF. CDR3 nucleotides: TGTGCCAGCAGTTTATCGATTACCAGCTACAATGAGCAGTTCTTC.

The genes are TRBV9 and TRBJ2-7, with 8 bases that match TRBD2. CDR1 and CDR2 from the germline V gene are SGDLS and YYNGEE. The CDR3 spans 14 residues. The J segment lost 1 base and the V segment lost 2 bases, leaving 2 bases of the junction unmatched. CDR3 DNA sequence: TGTGCCAGCAGCGTTAGCGGGACTTCCTACGAGCAGTACTTC. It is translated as CASSVSGTSYEQYF.

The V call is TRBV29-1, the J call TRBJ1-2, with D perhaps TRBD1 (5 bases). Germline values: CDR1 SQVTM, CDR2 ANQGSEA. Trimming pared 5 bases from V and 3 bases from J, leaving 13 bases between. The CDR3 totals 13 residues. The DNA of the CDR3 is TGCAGCGTTACTTCCAGGGCGGACTATGGCTACACCTTC. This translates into CSVTSRADYGYTF. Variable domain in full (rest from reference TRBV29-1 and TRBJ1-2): SAVISQKPSRDICQRGTSLTIQCQVDSQVTMMFWYRQQPGQSLTLIATANQGSEATYESGFVIDKFPISRPNLTFSTLTVSNMSPEDSSIYLCSVTSRADYGYTFGSGTRLTVV.

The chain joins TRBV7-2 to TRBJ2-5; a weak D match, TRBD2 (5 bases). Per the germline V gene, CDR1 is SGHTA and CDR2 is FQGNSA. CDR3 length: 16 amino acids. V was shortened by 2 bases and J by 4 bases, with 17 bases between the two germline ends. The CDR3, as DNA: TGTGCCAGCAGCTTATGGCCGCTAGCAGTAGGAGAGACCCAGTACTTC. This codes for CASSLWPLAVGETQYF.

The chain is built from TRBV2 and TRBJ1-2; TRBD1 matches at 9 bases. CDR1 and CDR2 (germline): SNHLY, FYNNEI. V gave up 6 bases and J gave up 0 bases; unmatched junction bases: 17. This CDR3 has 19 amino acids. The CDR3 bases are TGTGCCAGCAGGGGGATACTCCGGGACAGGGAATTGGCTAACTATGGCTACACCTTC. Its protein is CASRGILRDRELANYGYTF.

The DNA for the CDR3 is TGTGCCAGTAGGACAGCTAGATACTCTGGGGCCAACGTCCTGACTTTC. It specifies CASRTARYSGANVLTF. V is TRBV19 and J is TRBJ2-6; perhaps TRBD1 as D (5 bases). CDR3 length equals 16 residues. Germline CDR1 reads LNHDA; CDR2 reads SQIVND (reference sequence). Trimming removed 6 bases from V and 0 bases from J, with 12 bases in between.